This T cell receptor (beta chain) was identified in a study of T-cell reconstitution after alpha-beta-depleted transplantation in children. As it was prepared, the TCRbeta library received unique molecular identifiers. TCRdb reprocessed the PCR reads via MiXCR and lists one record per CDR3 protein. The repertoire holds about 980,000 distinct CDR3 sequences, around 30% seen once, with about 28% in the top ten. Germline V CDR1 and CDR2: SNHLY, FYNNEI. Between the trimmed V and J ends, which lost 7 bases and 0 bases, there was a span of 10 bases. The CDR3 spans 13 residues. The sequences come from PBMCs, mostly from graft donor cells, collected 360 days after TCRalphabeta/CD19-depleted stem cell transplant. This receptor was identified in a boy younger than two who had a stem cell transplant for SCID, so the T cells may come from the graft donor. The chain combines TRBV2 with TRBJ2-7, with D perhaps matching TRBD2 (5 bases). The CDR3 nucleotides read TGTGCCAGCAAGAGCGGTAGCTCCTACGAGCAGTACTTC. It translates to CASKSGSSYEQYF.